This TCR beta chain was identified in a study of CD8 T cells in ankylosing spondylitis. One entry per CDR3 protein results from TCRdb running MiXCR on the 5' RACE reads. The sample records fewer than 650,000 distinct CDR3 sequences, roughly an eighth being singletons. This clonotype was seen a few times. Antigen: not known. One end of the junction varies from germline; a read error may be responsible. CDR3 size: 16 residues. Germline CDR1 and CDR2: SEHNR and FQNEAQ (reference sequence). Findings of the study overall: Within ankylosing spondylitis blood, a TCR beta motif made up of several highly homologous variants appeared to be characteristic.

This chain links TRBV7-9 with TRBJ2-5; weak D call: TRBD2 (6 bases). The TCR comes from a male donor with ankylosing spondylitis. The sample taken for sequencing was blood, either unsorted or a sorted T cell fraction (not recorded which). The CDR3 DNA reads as TGTGCCAGCAGCTTATCGGGCGGGGCAGACCAAGAGACCCATTACTTC. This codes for CASSLSGGADQETHYF.